The entry below describes one TCR beta chain. It lacks a known antigen. No clone much larger than this one lies a single base away; base qualities are absent. The sample's time point, from its label and the paper: peripheral blood 6 weeks after treatment start. The cohort comprised fewer than 35 patients with locally advanced or metastatic urothelial carcinoma treated at Memorial Sloan Kettering on a trial protocol. Peripheral blood mononuclear cells were collected pretreatment and during treatment, with between 1 and 8 total time points per patient. The Qiagen DNeasy Blood extraction kit was used to purify genomic DNA from total PBMCs and tumor samples. PBMCs were collected pretreatment and during treatment, and were isolated and stored as previously described. From cysteine to phenylalanine, the CDR3 is 13 amino acids long. Solely the CDR3 DNA is kept, with 39 bases framed from the first base. V loses 5 bases at its end and J loses 4 bases; junction bases beyond the gene matches: 2. From the germline V gene, CDR1 is SGHAT and CDR2 is FQNNGV.

To estimate absolute template abundance from read counts, synthetic TCR analog templates were spiked into each PCR. Using the immunoSEQ assay, TCRbeta CDR3 regions were amplified from genomic DNA with bias-controlled V and J gene primers. Sequencing of rearranged TCRbeta segments was done at approximately 20X coverage. As for how the authors treated the data: Sequencing errors were corrected by clustering and CDR3s were annotated against IMGT to assign V, D and J genes. Only productive TCRbeta rearrangements were used in downstream analyses, excluding out-of-frame or stop-codon sequences. Clonality was calculated as one minus the Shannon entropy normalized by the log of the number of unique productive sequences. Clones differing between time points or between blood and tumor were identified using Fisher's exact test with Benjamini-Hochberg correction, with an adjusted p below 0.01 applied as the threshold. This immuneACCESS table, as held by TCRdb, lists in-frame sequences with V and J called but not all clones. Of the missing ones, under half trace to an unresolved V gene in checked studies; the others have no known cause. The V and J calls and clone size were taken over from that table, and D and trimming were inferred from the DNA. The table for this sample lists around 120,000 clones; approximately 90% of them were counted only once. Clones ranked in the top ten supply 1.5% to 2% of the sample.

This entry is derived from a study of PD-L1 blockade in urothelial cancer (dated 2017 in TCRdb). Notes on the research overall: Therapy was started in 2014 for all patients, and atezolizumab 1,200 mg was administered intravenously every 3 weeks. Pretreatment tumor samples, along with matched peripheral blood collected serially before and after atezolizumab treatment, underwent TCR sequencing. Ten or so patients reached durable clinical benefit, while about 20 patients did not. In the same patients, whole exome sequencing and RNA sequencing of pretreatment tumors were performed in addition to TCR sequencing. An ECOG performance status of 0 or 1 was recorded for the patients, and 0 to 3 prior chemotherapy regimens had been received by the patients. Blood samples were analyzed at 3 weeks after treatment start (second dose) and at 6 weeks after treatment start. Pretreatment blood TCR-seq was available for about 28 patients, at least one posttreatment blood collection was obtained for 25 or so patients, and tumor TCR-seq was available for 25 or so patients. An exploratory multi-omic analysis was conducted of the somatic, immune and clinical correlates of response to PD-L1 blockade with atezolizumab in urothelial cancer. Progression-free survival longer than 6 months counted as durable clinical benefit, and TCR features were additionally tested against both progression-free and overall survival. About 90% of the roughly 29 patients were identified as males with urothelial cancer of bladder origin, and a prior smoking history was reported by 18 of 29 patients. Blood samples gave median yields of about 150,000 T cells and approximately 80,000 unique TCRs, along with a median clonality of around 0.075. The paper as a whole reports these results and caveats: Because the sample size was small (n ≈ 30) and many exploratory analyses were performed, the results are intended to be hypothesis-generating. Improved progression-free and overall survival was found to be associated with pretreatment peripheral blood TCR clonality below the median. Among patients with durable benefit, tumor-associated TCR clones showed greater expansion in peripheral blood 3 weeks after treatment started (n ≈ 20, p = 0.022).

The rearrangement combines TRBV11-2 with TRBJ2-5; TRBD2 aligns with 9 central bases. Sequencing was performed on PBMCs, taken around atezolizumab (anti-PD-L1) treatment. The receptor's source is a man in his sixties with urothelial cancer. The sequenced DNA is TGTGCCAGCAGCCCTAGCGGGGCAGAGACCCAGTACTTC. Its protein product is CASSPSGAETQYF.